The 3 T cell receptor beta chains reported below all come from one sample, sequenced in a study of blood T cell repertoires in COVID-19. Clones were sequenced by immunoSEQ multiplex PCR, and TCRdb holds only the in-frame ones, with some missing. The sample consists of some 150,000 clones, 75% to 90% of them appearing once. Specimen: peripheral blood. The origin of the receptors is an older woman with active or convalescent COVID-19.

V is TRBV18 and J is TRBJ1-1; D is unclear. The CDR3 length is 15 residues. V was cut by 2 bases and J by 3 bases, with 13 bases left in between. The germline gives CDR1 KGHSH, CDR2 LQKENI. CDR3 DNA: TGTGCCAGCTCACCAATCCCCCAGAGGGACACTGAAGCTTTCTTT. Translated, it gives CASSPIPQRDTEAFF.

V usage is TRBV7-8 and J usage is TRBJ2-1; D is uncertain. This CDR3 comprises 13 residues. The germline V and J ends were trimmed by 2 bases and 7 bases, with 9 bases remaining between them. Looked up from germline, CDR1 is SGHVS and CDR2 is FQNEAQ. In DNA, the CDR3 is TGTGCCAGCAGCTTAACCTACTCAAATGAGCAGTTCTTC. It encodes CASSLTYSNEQFF.

This chain connects TRBV7-8 to TRBJ2-7; D is unresolved. The CDR3 extends over 15 amino acids. V was shortened by 5 bases and J by 2 bases, with 16 bases between the two germline ends. Germline loops: CDR1 SGHVS, CDR2 FQNEAQ. For the CDR3, the DNA is TGTGCCAGCAGCGAGGAGCTCACCTCGGCCTACGAGCAGTACTTC. Residues: CASSEELTSAYEQYF.